These 10 T cell receptor beta chains were sequenced from one sample in a study of identical twins. TCRdb re-called the 5' RACE reads with MiXCR, one entry per CDR3 protein. The sample lists 700,000 to 950,000 distinct CDR3 sequences, 9% to 15% occurring once. This same sample was also part of a study on yellow fever vaccine responses in identical twins.

Source material: PBMCs. These receptors originate from a young woman in good health.

This clonotype has just a few counts. J is TRBJ2-1 and V is TRBV20-1; D may be TRBD1 (6 bases). The germline V gene has CDR1 DFQATT and CDR2 SNEGSKA (reference sequence). Trimming shortened V by 5 bases and J by 0 bases, and 8 bases separated the two germline ends. The CDR3 spans 13 residues. CDR3 bases: TGCAGTGCTGGGGACATCTCCTACAATGAGCAGTTCTTC. It encodes CSAGDISYNEQFF.

The chain recombines TRBV20-1 with TRBJ2-3; 7 nucleotides line up with TRBD2. The J segment lost 8 bases and the V segment lost 6 bases, leaving 17 bases of the junction unmatched. CDR3 size: 15 residues. Germline V gives CDR1 DFQATT, CDR2 SNEGSKA (reference sequence). CDR3 sequence reads: CSATPDRTRESTQYF. The CDR3 DNA reads as TGCAGTGCCACCCCTGACCGGACTAGGGAGTCTACGCAGTATTTT.

This rearrangement joins TRBV20-1 to TRBJ2-1, with 7 bases that match TRBD2. Germline CDR1 is DFQATT and CDR2 is SNEGSKA (reference sequence). With V trimmed by 0 bases and J by 0 bases, 5 bases remained unmatched. This CDR3 contains 16 residues. CDR3 loop: CSARDLAVSSYNEQFF. CDR3 DNA sequence: TGCAGTGCTAGAGATCTAGCGGTGAGCTCCTACAATGAGCAGTTCTTC.

This clonotype was seen ten or more times. This chain links TRBV5-1 with TRBJ2-3, with 10 bases aligning to TRBD2. The CDR3 consists of 14 residues. Germline assignment: CDR1 SGHRS and CDR2 YFSETQ. Trimming cost V 5 bases and J 3 bases; bases outside gene matches: 3. The CDR3 is CASRPGLATDTQYF. The CDR3 bases are TGCGCCAGCAGACCGGGACTAGCGACAGATACGCAGTATTTT.

This clonotype was seen only a few times. This sequence joins TRBV4-2 and TRBJ1-5, with a tentative D call TRBD1 (6 bases). This CDR3 is 15 amino acids long. Germline values: CDR1 LGHNA, CDR2 YNFKEQ. V was trimmed by 1 base and J by 6 bases, leaving 13 bases between them. CDR3 DNA: TGTGCCAGCAGCCAAGGGTCCGGGGGCCGTCAGCCCCAGCATTTT. Amino acid sequence: CASSQGSGGRQPQHF.

This clonotype was seen ten or more times. The CDR3, as DNA: TGTGCCAGCAGCCCCCGAGAGGGCTCAGATACGCAGTATTTT. This encodes CASSPREGSDTQYF. The chain is built from TRBV4-2 and TRBJ2-3; weak D call: TRBD2 (5 bases). V lost 4 bases and J lost 4, with 12 bases in between. The CDR3 totals 14 residues. CDR1 and CDR2 from the germline V gene are LGHNA and YNFKEQ.

This clonotype was recorded a few times. This sequence joins TRBV2 and TRBJ2-1; 11 nucleotides align to TRBD2. The CDR3 sequence is 17 residues long. Unmatched junction bases numbered 7, after V lost 0 bases and J lost 6 bases. Germline V gene sequence: CDR1 SNHLY, CDR2 FYNNEI. The CDR3 region is CASSEAASGGTSNEQFF. CDR3 nucleotide sequence: TGTGCCAGCAGTGAAGCGGCTAGCGGGGGGACGTCCAATGAGCAGTTCTTC.

There are a few counts of this clonotype. The V call is TRBV20-1, the J call TRBJ2-1; a possible D gene is TRBD2 (6 bases). The germline V gene encodes CDR1 DFQATT and CDR2 SNEGSKA (reference sequence). The CDR3 contains 13 residues. Trimming cost V 3 bases and J 10 bases, with 16 bases left between them. The CDR3 nucleotides read TGCAGTGCTAGCGTAGCGGCAGGAACCGAGCAGTTCTTC. This codes for CSASVAAGTEQFF.

This clonotype appeared a few times. The chain carries TRBV14 and TRBJ1-1; perhaps TRBD1 as D (5 bases). Trimming left V 3 bases short and J 11 bases short, with 10 bases between. The CDR3 is made up of 11 amino acids. Germline CDR1 is SGHDN and CDR2 is FVKESK. The CDR3 DNA follows: TGTGCCAGCAGCCAGGGGGTCGAGGCTTTCTTT. Its translation: CASSQGVEAFF.

The CDR3 reads CASSPSGPLGIQYF. The CDR3 DNA reads as TGTGCCAGCAGCCCCTCCGGACCACTTGGAATTCAGTACTTC. J is TRBJ2-4 and V is TRBV7-3; the D is unclear. The germline V gene has CDR1 SGHTA and CDR2 FQGTGA. Trimming took off 5 bases at V and 10 bases at J, with 18 bases between the two ends. This CDR3 comprises 14 residues.